One TCR beta chain is described in this entry. CD8+ and CD4+ T cells taken from blood had their TCR beta sequenced. The multiple sclerosis control group comprised treatment-naive patients with stable or active relapsing-remitting disease. FACS was used to enrich TEMRA cells, whereas the CD8+ and CD4+ T cells were obtained by negative isolation. These data originate in a study of CD8 T cells in Susac syndrome. Roughly 0.45 to 1 ug RNA was reverse transcribed with random hexamers. In TCRdb, the immunoSEQ multiplex PCR reads were re-called with MiXCR into one record per CDR3 protein. The top ten clones hold 0.075% to 0.095% of a sample with 200,000 to 250,000 distinct CDR3 sequences, approximately 95% of them seen once. Trimming pared 3 bases from V and 4 bases from J, leaving 1 base between. CDR1 DFQATT and CDR2 SNEGSKA come from the germline V gene (reference sequence). The CDR3 contains 10 residues.

The sequence came from a human donor with multiple sclerosis. The V call is TRBV20-1, the J call TRBJ2-1; no clear D. Sequences were obtained from CD4+ T cells from PBMCs. CDR3 sequence reads: CSASYNEQFF. DNA of the CDR3: TGCAGTGCTAGTTACAATGAGCAGTTCTTC.